Shown below are 2 T cell receptor beta chains from a single sample sequenced in a study of T cells after yellow fever vaccination (dated by TCRdb to about 2019). Library method: 5' RACE. These reads were obtained on an Illumina HiSeq 2500. The public sequencing data were trimmed at Q25 with fastp and processed into clonotypes with MiXCR by TCRdb, which kept only in-frame beta chains. Merged by CDR3 protein, the rows form single entries marked with the most common genes and DNA. The sample table lists approximately 510,000 distinct CDR3 sequences, roughly a fifth of them with a count of one. Together, the top ten hold around 16% of the sample. This specimen's treatment or condition label, interpreted: live attenuated yellow fever vaccine strain. This specimen was PBMCs, taken less than 25 days after the first yellow fever vaccination. Receptor source: a man younger than 35 who received the YFV17D yellow fever vaccine.

A few counts support this clonotype. The V and J genes are TRBV20-1 and TRBJ1-1; D unresolved. The CDR3 totals 11 residues. V was cut by 4 bases and J by 5 bases, with 8 bases left in between. Germline V CDR1 and CDR2: DFQATT, SNEGSKA (reference sequence). CDR3 sequence: CSATGQTEAFF. CDR3 bases: TGCAGTGCTACTGGGCAGACTGAAGCTTTCTTT.

The chain recombines TRBV1 with TRBJ2-1; the table names TRBD1, a call not compared with the DNA. TRBV1 is a documented pseudogene. This CDR3 region has 16 residues. Here the CDR3 reads CTSSERLSRGYNEQFF. The DNA for the CDR3 is TGCACCAGCAGCGAACGACTAAGCAGGGGTTACAATGAGCAGTTCTTC.